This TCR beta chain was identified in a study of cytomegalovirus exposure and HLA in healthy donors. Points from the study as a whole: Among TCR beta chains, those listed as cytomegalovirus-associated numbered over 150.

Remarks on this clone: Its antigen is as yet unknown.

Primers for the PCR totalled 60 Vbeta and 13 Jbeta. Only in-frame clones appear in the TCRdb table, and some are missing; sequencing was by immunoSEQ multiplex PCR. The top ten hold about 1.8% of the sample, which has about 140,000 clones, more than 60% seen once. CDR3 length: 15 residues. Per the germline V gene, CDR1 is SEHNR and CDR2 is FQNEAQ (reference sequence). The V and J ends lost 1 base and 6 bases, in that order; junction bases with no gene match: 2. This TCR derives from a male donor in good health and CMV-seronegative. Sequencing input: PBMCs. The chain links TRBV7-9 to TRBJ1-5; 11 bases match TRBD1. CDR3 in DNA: TGTGCCAGCAGCTTAGAGGGACAGGGGGGTCAGCCCCAGCATTTT. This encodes CASSLEGQGGQPQHF.